The clone carrying this T cell receptor beta chain was recorded at least ten times. This CDR3 is 13 amino acids long. Germline V CDR1 and CDR2: SNHLY, FYNNEI. The V and J ends lost 6 bases and 8 bases respectively, with 11 bases between them. This specimen comes from a study of T cells in Graves' hyperthyroidism and ophthalmopathy. What was amplified from RNA transcripts were TCR beta CDR3 regions. TCR CDR3 regions were first amplified by RT-PCR with HTBI primers. TCRdb reprocessed the multiplex PCR reads with MiXCR, giving one entry per CDR3 protein. The sample holds about 250,000 distinct CDR3 sequences, around 15% seen once.

Specimen: blood. V usage is TRBV2 and J usage is TRBJ1-6; D gene unclear. The sequence derives from a woman aged 45-65 years with Graves' hyperthyroidism that later progressed to Graves' ophthalmopathy. The CDR3 is CASRTLADSPLHF. Written as DNA, the CDR3 is TGTGCCAGCAGGACCCTCGCCGATTCACCCCTCCACTTT.